The present T cell receptor beta chain was sequenced within a study of blood T cell repertoires in COVID-19. Study background: Spain, Italy and the United States supplied samples that represented acute and convalescent COVID-19. T cells, B-cell-depleted T cells, or PBMCs supplied cDNA or gDNA.

Measured with immunoSEQ multiplex PCR; TCRdb has only the in-frame clones, and not every one. This table holds some 200,000 clones, about 79% found once. The V and J ends lost 3 bases and 2 bases respectively, with 14 bases between them. This CDR3 is built from 15 residues. CDR1 SGHNT and CDR2 YYREEE come from the germline V gene (reference sequence). V and J are TRBV5-4 and TRBJ2-5; perhaps TRBD1 as D (5 bases). The sequenced material came from peripheral blood. The TCR was taken from a man aged 50 or older with active or convalescent COVID-19. The CDR3 sequence: CASSSADRNQETQYF. In DNA, the CDR3 is TGTGCCAGCAGCTCGGCCGACAGAAATCAAGAGACCCAGTACTTC. The full variable domain, rest sourced from reference TRBV5-4 and TRBJ2-5, is ETGVTQSPTHLIKTRGQQVTLRCSSQSGHNTVSWYQQALGQGPQFIFQYYREEENGRGNFPPRFSGLQFPNYSSELNVNALELDDSALYLCASSSADRNQETQYFGPGTRLLVL.